Below are 30 T cell receptor beta chains sequenced from a single sample in a study of T cells in Graves' hyperthyroidism and ophthalmopathy. Authors of the study amplified TCR beta CDR3 regions from RNA transcripts. A set of HTBI primers served as the primers for a first-round RT-PCR of the TCR CDR3. Each CDR3 protein gets one entry after TCRdb re-called the multiplex PCR reads with MiXCR. Of some 250,000 distinct CDR3 sequences listed, around 15% were seen once; the top ten hold more than 30%. Specimen: blood. Receptor source: a woman in her 50s with Graves' hyperthyroidism that later progressed to Graves' ophthalmopathy.

In this sample, this clonotype turned up a few times. A clone one base away is much larger, so this may be a read error. The genes are TRBV3-1 and TRBJ2-1; D ambiguous. The germline V gene encodes CDR1 LGHDT and CDR2 YNNKEL (reference sequence). This CDR3 region has 14 residues. The CDR3 protein is CASSRAGSHNEQLF. As DNA, the CDR3 is TGTGCCAGCAGCCGTGCAGGCAGTCACAATGAGCAGCTCTTC.

This sequence joins TRBV27 and TRBJ2-1; 11 bases are shared with TRBD2. The CDR3 length is 19 residues. The V and J ends lost 3 bases and 0 bases, in that order; junction bases with no gene match: 10. The germline V gene encodes CDR1 MNHEY and CDR2 SMNVEV (reference sequence). CDR3 DNA: TGTGCCAGCAGTTTGCGACTAGCGGGGTCCCTTAGCTCCTACAATGAGCAGTTCTTC. Translation gives CASSLRLAGSLSSYNEQFF.

The table lists this clonotype with many counts. The DNA for the CDR3 is TGTGCCAGCAGTGAAAGGCGGGTAGGGGTAATAAATCAGCCCCAGCATTTT. Amino acid sequence: CASSERRVGVINQPQHF. The V gene is TRBV2, the J gene TRBJ1-5; a possible D gene is TRBD1 (5 bases). Germline CDR1 reads SNHLY; CDR2 reads FYNNEI. Deletions cut 2 bases from V and 4 bases from J, with 18 bases between. This CDR3 region has 17 residues.

This clonotype was counted at least ten times. The chain links TRBV28 to TRBJ2-3; D remains unclear. The CDR3 has 15 residues. The V end was cut by 7 bases, the J end by 4 bases, with 18 bases between. CDR1 is MDHEN and CDR2 is SYDVKM in the germline V gene. CDR3 sequence reads: CASTLRNSLADTQYF. The DNA of the CDR3 is TGTGCCAGCACTCTGCGGAACTCGCTGGCAGATACGCAGTATTTT.

This clonotype has just a few counts. The rearrangement uses TRBV4-2 and TRBJ2-7; 10 bases map to TRBD2. This CDR3 region has 18 residues. The germline CDR1 and CDR2 sequences are LGHNA and YNFKEQ. V lost 0 bases, J lost 1 base, and 9 bases stayed unmatched. The CDR3, as DNA: TGTGCCAGCAGCCAAGAAAGCCCCCGGACTAGCGGATCCTACGAGCAGTACTTC. It encodes CASSQESPRTSGSYEQYF.

The chain links TRBV5-1 to TRBJ1-1, with a tentative D call TRBD1 (6 bases). V was cut by 4 bases and J by 10 bases, with 14 bases left in between. The CDR3 loop spans 12 amino acids. Germline V CDR1 and CDR2: SGHRS, YFSETQ. DNA of the CDR3: TGCGCCAGCAGCCTGGAGCAGGGGAGAGCTTTCTTT. Translated: CASSLEQGRAFF.

This clonotype was seen at least ten times. One end of the junction varies from germline; a read error may be responsible. The chain is built from TRBV10-1 and TRBJ2-7; the D is unclear. CDR1 is WNHNN and CDR2 is SYGVQD in the germline V gene (reference sequence). The CDR3 totals 15 residues. The CDR3 reads CASSKSGFGGYEQYF. The CDR3, as DNA: TGCGCCAGCAGTAAGTCTGGATTTGGTGGATACGAGCAGTACTTC.

The table lists this clonotype with many counts. This chain links TRBV4-1 with TRBJ1-2; 9 bases align to TRBD1. The CDR3 is 15 amino acids. CDR1 and CDR2 from the germline V gene are MGHRA and YSYEKL. Unmatched junction bases numbered 5, after V lost 0 bases and J lost 6 bases. CDR3 sequence reads: CASSQDQWTGDGYTF. The CDR3 bases are TGCGCCAGCAGCCAAGATCAATGGACAGGGGATGGCTACACCTTC.

This clonotype was counted at least ten times. The chain joins TRBV7-2 to TRBJ2-1; 11 bases align to TRBD2. The CDR3 runs to 21 residues. Germline V lookup: CDR1 SGHTA, CDR2 FQGNSA. V lost 2 bases, J lost 0 bases, and 15 bases stayed unmatched. The CDR3 DNA reads as TGTGCCAGCAGCTTAAGAAGTCCTTTAGCGGGAGGGAAGTTCTCCTACAATGAGCAGTTCTTC. This gives the protein CASSLRSPLAGGKFSYNEQFF.

The chain employs TRBV6-2 or TRBV6-3 and TRBJ2-6; D is unresolved. V lost 6 bases and J lost 0, with 6 bases in between. The CDR3 loop spans 14 amino acids. Germline V gene lookup returns CDR1 MNHEY and CDR2 SVGEGT. The CDR3 reads CASRVYSGANVLTF. The CDR3 DNA is TGTGCCAGCAGGGTATACTCTGGGGCCAACGTCCTGACTTTC.

This clonotype was observed many times. The chain couples TRBV20-1 to TRBJ1-4; D gene unclear. The CDR3 has 14 residues. Germline assignment: CDR1 DFQATT and CDR2 SNEGSKA (reference sequence). The germline V and J ends were trimmed by 1 base and 4 bases, with 10 bases remaining between them. The CDR3 protein is CSARARRSNEKLFF. In DNA form, the CDR3 reads TGCAGTGCTAGAGCAAGGCGAAGTAATGAAAAACTGTTTTTT.

The chain couples TRBV7-6 to TRBJ2-1; 7 positions match TRBD2. The CDR3 totals 17 residues. After removal of 1 base from V and 0 bases from J, the junction contained 6 bases not matched to a gene. The germline gives CDR1 SGHVS, CDR2 FNYEAQ. CDR3 coding DNA: TGTGCCAGCAGCTTAGTAGAGGGACTATACTCCTACAATGAGCAGTTCTTC. Amino acid sequence: CASSLVEGLYSYNEQFF.

This clonotype was counted many times. J is TRBJ1-2 and V is TRBV2, with 7 bases that match TRBD1. Per germline, CDR1 SNHLY and CDR2 FYNNEI. Trimming at V came to 3 bases and at J to 4 bases, leaving 5 bases not matched to a gene. The CDR3 is 14 amino acids. DNA for the CDR3: TGTGCCAGCAGTGACACCAGACAGGGCTATGGCTACACCTTC. It translates to CASSDTRQGYGYTF.

This clonotype was found many times. The V call is TRBV7-3, the J call TRBJ2-3; D uncertain. Germline V gene lookup returns CDR1 SGHTA and CDR2 FQGTGA. The CDR3 contains 11 residues. V was trimmed by 6 bases and J by 2 bases, leaving 3 bases between them. CDR3 loop: CASSNTDTQYF. CDR3 sequence (DNA): TGTGCCAGCAGTAACACAGATACGCAGTATTTT.

As for this clonotype: This may arise from a read error, as a much more abundant clone is one base away. The genes are TRBV20-1 and TRBJ2-7; maybe TRBD2 (5 bases). Trimming removed 4 bases from V and 3 bases from J, with 13 bases in between. The CDR3 loop spans 13 amino acids. Per germline, CDR1 DFQATT and CDR2 SNEGSKA (reference sequence). CDR3 in amino acids: CSANVGRGYEQYF. The DNA for the CDR3 is TGCAGTGCTAATGTCGGACGGGGCTACGAGCAGTACTTC.

This clonotype was counted ten times or more. The rearrangement joins TRBV10-3 to TRBJ2-1; 15 bases are a match to TRBD2. The CDR3 length is 15 residues. CDR1 is ENHRY and CDR2 is SYGVKD in the germline V gene. V shed 6 bases, J shed 6 bases, and the junction held 3 bases outside the gene matches. The CDR3 DNA sequence: TGTGCCATCAGGGGGACTAGCGGGGGGTTCAATGAGCAGTTCTTC. Protein sequence: CAIRGTSGGFNEQFF.

The CDR3 bases are TGTGCCAGCAGCCAAGATCTTTCCAGCCAAGAGACCCAGTACTTC. Residues: CASSQDLSSQETQYF. The genes are TRBV14 and TRBJ2-5; D unresolved. In germline, CDR1 is SGHDN, CDR2 FVKESK. Trimming removed 0 bases from V and 1 base from J, with 9 bases in between. The CDR3 runs to 15 residues. The full variable domain, with the rest looked up from reference TRBV14 and TRBJ2-5, is EAGVTQFPSHSVIEKGQTVTLRCDPISGHDNLYWYRRVMGKEIKFLLHFVKESKQDESGMPNNRFLAERTGGTYSTLKVQPAELEDSGVYFCASSQDLSSQETQYFGPGTRLLVL.

This clonotype has a count of ten or more. The chain links TRBV7-2 to TRBJ1-5, with a possible D match to TRBD1 (5 bases). Germline CDR1 SGHTA, CDR2 FQGNSA. Trimming took 1 base from V and 7 from J, leaving 8 bases between them. There are 13 residues in the CDR3. This CDR3 reads CASSLVGAQPQHF. As DNA, the CDR3 is TGTGCCAGCAGCTTAGTAGGGGCGCAGCCCCAGCATTTT.

This clonotype was counted many times. The chain carries TRBV11-2 and TRBJ2-7; no definite D call. The CDR3 totals 13 residues. Germline V CDR1 and CDR2: SGHAT, FQNNGV. V was shortened by 5 bases and J by 7 bases, with 15 bases between the two germline ends. The CDR3 sequence is CASSPPGMWEQYF. The DNA for the CDR3 is TGTGCCAGCAGCCCCCCCGGAATGTGGGAGCAGTACTTC.

This clonotype has a handful of counts. This chain joins TRBV19 and TRBJ2-1; 15 bases are a match to TRBD2. Germline V CDR1 and CDR2: LNHDA, SQIVND (reference sequence). CDR3 length: 15 residues. V shed 10 bases and J 6 bases; nucleotides not matched to a gene: 7. Here the CDR3 reads CATDGLAGGFNEQFF. The CDR3 DNA reads as TGTGCCACCGACGGACTAGCGGGAGGGTTCAATGAGCAGTTCTTC.

This clonotype appeared a few times. The gene calls are TRBV6-1 and TRBJ1-1; D gene uncertain. This CDR3 has 14 amino acids. Trimming shortened V by 5 bases and J by 10 bases, and 20 bases separated the two germline ends. Germline CDR1 reads MNHNS; CDR2 reads SASEGT. The DNA for the CDR3 is TGTGCCAGCAGTCATGGCGTTGGAGAGTTCGTAGCTTTCTTT. Amino acids: CASSHGVGEFVAFF.

This clonotype was seen ten or more times. The CDR3 protein is CASSDRGSWQGREGPYEQYF. The CDR3 DNA follows: TGTGCCAGCAGTGACCGGGGATCATGGCAGGGACGGGAGGGCCCCTACGAGCAGTACTTC. The chain recombines TRBV2 with TRBJ2-7; 8 bases agree with TRBD2. Trimming at V came to 3 bases and at J to 2 bases, leaving 21 bases not matched to a gene. The CDR3 consists of 20 residues. Per germline, CDR1 SNHLY and CDR2 FYNNEI.

This clonotype was found a few times. The rearrangement joins TRBV20-1 to TRBJ2-1; no clear D gene. This CDR3 has 13 amino acids. Trimming stripped 0 bases from V and 8 bases from J, with 11 bases between. The germline V gene has CDR1 DFQATT and CDR2 SNEGSKA (reference sequence). CDR3 sequence (DNA): TGCAGTGCTAGAGAGTACAGTTACCATGAGCAGTTCTTC. Translation: CSAREYSYHEQFF.

The table lists this clonotype with many counts. This chain links TRBV24-1 with TRBJ2-5, with TRBD1 identical over 8 bases. The CDR3 totals 17 residues. Germline CDR1 and CDR2: KGHDR and SFDVKD. Trimming cost V 3 bases and J 5 bases; bases outside gene matches: 13. CDR3 coding DNA: TGTGCCACCAGTGATCCCGCTGACAGGGGACCATGGGAGACCCAGTACTTC. This sequence encodes CATSDPADRGPWETQYF.

This clonotype has a count of ten or more. V is TRBV5-1 and J is TRBJ2-3, with 10 bases identical to TRBD1. The CDR3 is 14 residues long. V was pared by 3 bases and J by 6 bases, with 4 bases of the junction left unmatched. Germline V gene sequence: CDR1 SGHRS, CDR2 YFSETQ. CDR3 nucleotides: TGCGCCAGCAGCTACGACAGGGGGCGGGATACGCAGTATTTT. Its translation is CASSYDRGRDTQYF.

This chain joins TRBV9 and TRBJ2-1; 8 bases are shared with TRBD2. The ends lost 1 base at V and 5 bases at J; junction bases unmatched: 5. This CDR3 region has 15 residues. CDR1 is SGDLS, CDR2 YYNGEE, per germline. CDR3 DNA sequence: TGTGCCAGCAGCGTACGAGCGGGAGCAAACAATGAGCAGTTCTTC. It codes for CASSVRAGANNEQFF.

This clonotype was counted only a few times. The chain uses TRBV7-9 and TRBJ2-2; D remains ambiguous. CDR1 is SEHNR, CDR2 FQNEAQ, per germline (reference sequence). The V gene lost 5 bases and the J gene lost 1 base, with 8 bases spanning the gap. This CDR3 comprises 14 residues. This CDR3 reads CASSRARNTGELFF. CDR3 coding DNA: TGTGCCAGCAGCCGCGCGAGGAACACCGGGGAGCTGTTTTTT.

This clonotype has ten or more counts. The CDR3 loop is CASSRRVGNEQFF. The CDR3 DNA follows: TGTGCCAGCAGCAGGCGGGTAGGCAATGAGCAGTTCTTC. The chain recombines TRBV2 with TRBJ2-1, with a tentative D call TRBD2 (5 bases). Germline V gene data show CDR1 as SNHLY and CDR2 as FYNNEI. V was clipped by 6 bases and J by 6 bases, with 12 bases between them. The length of the CDR3 is 13 residues.

The rearrangement uses TRBV25-1 and TRBJ2-7; the match to TRBD1 covers 8 bases. Unmatched junction bases numbered 3, after V lost 6 bases and J lost 2 bases. From germline, CDR1 is MGHDK and CDR2 SYGVNS. This CDR3 comprises 13 residues. The CDR3 reads CASSGTGTYEQYF. The CDR3, as DNA: TGTGCCAGCAGCGGGACAGGTACCTACGAGCAGTACTTC.

This clonotype appeared many times. J is TRBJ2-2 and V is TRBV18; 7 bases fit TRBD1. This CDR3 comprises 15 residues. The ends lost 2 bases at V and 5 bases at J; junction bases unmatched: 5. Germline CDR1 KGHSH, CDR2 LQKENI. The CDR3 DNA follows: TGTGCCAGCTCACCAAGACAGGGACGTACCGGGGAGCTGTTTTTT. Its protein product is CASSPRQGRTGELFF.